This T cell receptor beta chain was observed in a study of regulatory T cells in long-lasting Graves disease. Time point noted: newly diagnosed GD, antithyroid drugs for less than 3 months. Scientists built the TCR library using RNA that was extracted from PBMCs. HTBI primers from iRepertoire and Arm-PCR of CDR3 regions yielded the TCR beta libraries. TCRdb itself ran the multiplex PCR reads through MiXCR, one entry per CDR3 protein. The data contain more than 450,000 distinct CDR3 sequences, 12% of them singletons. Germline-derived CDR1 and CDR2 are SGHDN and FVKESK. The CDR3 loop spans 13 amino acids. Deletions cut 6 bases from V and 8 bases from J, with 14 bases between. This clonotype was counted at least ten times. The same sample was also used in a study of T cells in Graves' hyperthyroidism and ophthalmopathy. This second report adds: Diagnosis of hyperthyroidism was new in patients aged 18 to 65, and its duration was under 2 months. Lactation, pregnancy, other autoimmune disease or uncontrolled infection led to exclusion of patients.

This TCR was recovered from a woman in her 30s with Graves disease. Specimen: peripheral blood mononuclear cells (PBMCs), collected at new diagnosis, from a patient treated with antithyroid drugs. V usage is TRBV14 and J usage is TRBJ2-1; no clear D gene. CDR3 nucleotide sequence: TGTGCCAGCAGTCGCCTCATCGATCATGAGCAGTTCTTC. It encodes CASSRLIDHEQFF.